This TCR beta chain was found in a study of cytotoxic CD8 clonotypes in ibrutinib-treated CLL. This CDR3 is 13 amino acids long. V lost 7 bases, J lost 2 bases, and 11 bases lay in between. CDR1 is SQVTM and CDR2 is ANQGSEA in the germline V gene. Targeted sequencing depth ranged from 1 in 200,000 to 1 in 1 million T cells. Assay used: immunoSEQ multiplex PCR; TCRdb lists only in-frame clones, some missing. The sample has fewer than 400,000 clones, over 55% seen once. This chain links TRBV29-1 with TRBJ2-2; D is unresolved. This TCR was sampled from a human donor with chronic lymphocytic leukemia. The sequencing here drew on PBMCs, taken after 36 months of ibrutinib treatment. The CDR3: CSGHKGNTGELFF. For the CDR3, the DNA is TGCAGCGGTCACAAAGGAAACACCGGGGAGCTGTTTTTT.